Listed here is a single TCR beta chain. What antigen it recognizes has not been identified. Within one base of it there is no much larger clone, and no base qualities were kept. The data were taken from a study of CD8+ T cells in alopecia areata (dated by TCRdb to the late 2010s). With respect to the entire study: Treated patients were enrolled in an open-label pilot trial of oral tofacitinib at 5 to 10 mg twice daily for moderate-to-severe alopecia areata. Patients stayed on tofacitinib for 6 to 18 months and then had 6 months of follow-up off drug so that delayed response and recurrence could be assessed. For the treated patients, the SALT score, which quantifies what percentage of scalp surface area is affected, served as the measure of disease severity. The study used high-throughput TCRbeta sequencing to examine T cell clonal expansion in alopecia areata, in both the C3H/HeJ mouse model and human patients. On the human side, TCRbeta sequencing was run on scalp tissue and on sorted CD4+ and CD8+ peripheral blood T cells from healthy controls and from alopecia areata patients with either patchy or totalis/universalis disease. Biopsies were taken from tofacitinib-treated patients at baseline and again at 4 and 24 weeks into treatment, and several of those patients also had a later scalp biopsy. Scalp clonality was compared among normal scalp (n=4), patchy alopecia areata scalp (n=8), and alopecia totalis/universalis scalp (n=8). RNA came from the PAXgene miRNA kit for fixed scalp, the miRNeasy kit for PBMCs, and the RNeasy kit for mouse skin. TCRbeta CDR3 regions were amplified by immunoSEQ multiplex PCR using 35 Vbeta forward and 13 Jbeta reverse primers.

The method was the immunoSEQ multiplex PCR assay. To provide template for TCR sequencing, every sample had RNA extracted and reverse transcribed into cDNA. First-strand cDNA was synthesized with SuperScript III using a 2:1 mix of oligo-dT and random hexamers. A synthetic immune receptor repertoire was used to gauge amplification bias, and whatever bias remained was removed computationally. In the original analysis: Raw reads were preprocessed to remove errors, and CDR3 was defined by IMGT conventions from the conserved cysteine to phenylalanine. Clonality was computed as 1 minus the Shannon entropy, with the entropy normalized by log2 of the number of productive unique TCRs. Scalp TCRbeta sequences were cross-referenced with sorted blood CD4 and CD8 repertoires so that the CD4 or CD8 identity of scalp clones could be inferred. What TCRdb holds here is the immuneACCESS table cut down to in-frame rearrangements. Part of the clones is not present; checked against another copy, under half of the missing clones reflect an unresolved V gene, and the others are unexplained. V, J and clone size were drawn from that table, and D and trimming were deduced from the DNA. This sample holds about 100,000 clones; 55% to 70% were observed only once. The ten largest clones capture about 17% of the sample.

Sample treatment or condition, as interpreted from the label and publication: oral pan-JAK inhibitor, 5-10 mg twice daily. Lesional scalp punch biopsies and peripheral blood were obtained from alopecia areata patients. PBMCs were separated by density centrifugation and stained for CD3, CD4 and CD8, after which CD4+ and CD8+ T cells were sorted on a FACSAria. What the study reported, not specific to this receptor: Tofacitinib significantly lowered scalp clonality and the number of expanded CD8+ clones among the top 100 scalp clones. Because the treated cohort was small and had just a single nonresponder, larger studies are needed to establish links between baseline CD8+ expansion and response. During tofacitinib treatment, many expanded lesional clones stuck around in both scalp and blood, and this persistence may partly explain why relapse happens after treatment is stopped. TCR sequences shared between patients were less clear than in mice, possibly partly because of HLA diversity in the patient population. Compared with normal scalp, lesional scalp, particularly in alopecia totalis/universalis, had higher clonality and more expanded CD8+ clones, which suggests antigenic drive. Unlike mouse skin, which is dominated by gammadelta T cells, normal human skin has resident alphabeta T cells that are also sequenced, and this complicates analysis of the scalp TCR repertoire.

The sequencing used CD8+ T cells sorted from blood, collected at roughly week 58, from a patient treated with tofacitinib. This TCR was recovered from a human donor with alopecia areata.

This receptor has the CDR3 CASSSRSENTEAFF. The sequenced DNA is TGTGCCAGCAGCTCTAGGTCGGAGAACACTGAAGCTTTCTTT. Recombination linked TRBV7-9 to TRBJ1-1; no D gene call is confident. Reading from cysteine to phenylalanine, the CDR3 counts 14 amino acids. Just the 42-base CDR3 DNA is kept, in frame starting at base 1. V and J are truncated by 4 bases and 1 base respectively, leaving an intervening sequence of 10 bases. The germline V gene (reference sequence) supplies CDR1 SEHNR and CDR2 FQNEAQ.